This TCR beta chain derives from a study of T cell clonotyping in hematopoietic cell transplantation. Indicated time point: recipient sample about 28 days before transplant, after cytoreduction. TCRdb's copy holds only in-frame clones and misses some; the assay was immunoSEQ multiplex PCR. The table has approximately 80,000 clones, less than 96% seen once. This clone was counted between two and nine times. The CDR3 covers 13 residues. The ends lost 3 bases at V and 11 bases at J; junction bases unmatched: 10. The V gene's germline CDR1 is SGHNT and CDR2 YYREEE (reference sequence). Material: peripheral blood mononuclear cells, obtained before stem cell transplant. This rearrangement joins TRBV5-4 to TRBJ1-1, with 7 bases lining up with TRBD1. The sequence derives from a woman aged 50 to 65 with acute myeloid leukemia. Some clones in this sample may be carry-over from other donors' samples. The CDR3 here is CASSSDREERAFF. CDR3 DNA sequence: TGTGCCAGCAGCTCCGACAGGGAGGAACGGGCTTTCTTT.